The TCR beta chain under discussion was sequenced for a study of regulatory T cells in long-lasting Graves disease. Findings and limits, study-wide: Accuracy could have been hurt by small sample size. When disease was persistent, TRBV28, TRBJ1-2 and TRBJ2-5 were the favored segments.

Worth noting for this clonotype: Its antigen is unknown.

CDR1 is SGHRS, CDR2 YFSETQ, per germline. Germline trimming cut 5 bases from V and 6 bases from J; bases unmatched to any gene: 4. The CDR3 sequence is 13 residues long. With iRepertoire HTBI primers and Arm-PCR of CDR3 regions, TCR beta libraries were built. In TCRdb, the multiplex PCR reads were re-called with MiXCR into one record per CDR3 protein. The data contain some 300,000 distinct CDR3 sequences, more than 20% of them singletons. Time point described: persistent/refractory GD, antithyroid drugs over 5 years with positive TRAb. There was RNA extracted from PBMCs, and the TCR library was made from it. Staff took about 9.8 milliliters of peripheral blood and put it into EDTA tubes.

J is TRBJ2-2 and V is TRBV5-1; 7 nucleotides agree with TRBD2. The sequence was obtained from a female donor with Graves disease. Sample: peripheral blood mononuclear cells (PBMCs), taken when the disease was refractory, from a patient treated with antithyroid drugs. DNA of the CDR3: TGCGCCAGCAGACCAACTAGCGCCGGGGAGCTGTTTTTT. Protein product: CASRPTSAGELFF.